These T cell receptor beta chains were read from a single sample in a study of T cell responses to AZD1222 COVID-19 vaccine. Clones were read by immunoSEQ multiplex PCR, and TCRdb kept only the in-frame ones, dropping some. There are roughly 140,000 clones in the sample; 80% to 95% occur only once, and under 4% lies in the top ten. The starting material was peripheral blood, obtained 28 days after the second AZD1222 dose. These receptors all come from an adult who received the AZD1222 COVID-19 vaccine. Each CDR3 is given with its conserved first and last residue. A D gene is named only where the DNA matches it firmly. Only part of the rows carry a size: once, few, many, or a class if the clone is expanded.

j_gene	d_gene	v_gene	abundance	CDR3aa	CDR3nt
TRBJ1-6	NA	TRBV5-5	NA	CASSLGGGDNSPLHF	TGTGCCAGCAGCTTGGGGGGGGGCGATAATTCACCCCTCCACTTT
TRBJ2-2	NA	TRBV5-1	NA	CASSFLLDGELFF	TGCGCCAGCAGCTTTCTGTTGGACGGGGAGCTGTTTTTT
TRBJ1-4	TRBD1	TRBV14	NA	CASSQPGQGREKLFF	TGTGCCAGCAGCCAACCGGGACAGGGGAGAGAAAAACTGTTTTTT
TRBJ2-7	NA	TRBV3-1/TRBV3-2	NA	CASSPGAGTYEQYF	TGTGCCAGCAGCCCGGGGGCGGGAACCTACGAGCAGTACTTC
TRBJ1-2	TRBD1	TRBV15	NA	CATSREDREAGYTF	TGTGCCACCAGCAGAGAGGACAGGGAGGCTGGCTACACCTTC
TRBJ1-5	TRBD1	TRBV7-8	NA	CASSLTRGPQNQPQHF	TGTGCCAGCAGCTTAACCAGGGGGCCGCAAAATCAGCCCCAGCATTTT
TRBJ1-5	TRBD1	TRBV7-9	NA	CASSPGQGFSNQPQHF	TGTGCCAGCAGCCCAGGACAGGGGTTTAGCAATCAGCCCCAGCATTTT
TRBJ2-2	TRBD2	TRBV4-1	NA	CASSPKTSGRAGNTGELFF	TGCGCCAGCAGCCCGAAGACTAGCGGGAGGGCCGGGAACACCGGGGAGCTGTTTTTT
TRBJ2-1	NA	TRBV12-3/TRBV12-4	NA	CASSLGRYNEQFF	TGTGCCAGCAGTTTGGGGCGCTACAATGAGCAGTTCTTC
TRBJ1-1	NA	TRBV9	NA	CASSVGWTTNTEAFF	TGTGCCAGCAGCGTAGGTTGGACTACTAACACTGAAGCTTTCTTT
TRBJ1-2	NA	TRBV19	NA	CASSIGVGYGYTF	TGTGCCAGTAGTATTGGGGTTGGATATGGCTACACCTTC
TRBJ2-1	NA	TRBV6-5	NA	CASTPTGPNYNEQFF	TGTGCCAGCACCCCGACAGGCCCTAACTACAATGAGCAGTTCTTC
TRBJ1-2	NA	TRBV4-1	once	CASSQETDSSLGGYTF	TGCGCCAGCAGCCAAGAGACGGACAGCTCGTTGGGTGGCTACACCTTC
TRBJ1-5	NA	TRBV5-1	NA	CASSFGGNQPQHF	TGCGCCAGCAGCTTCGGAGGAAATCAGCCCCAGCATTTT
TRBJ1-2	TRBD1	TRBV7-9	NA	CASSIGTGLQGTYGYTF	TGTGCCAGCAGCATCGGGACAGGTCTTCAAGGAACGTATGGCTACACCTTC
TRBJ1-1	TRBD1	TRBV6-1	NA	CASSETGGNTEAFF	TGTGCCAGCAGTGAGACAGGGGGGAACACTGAAGCTTTCTTT
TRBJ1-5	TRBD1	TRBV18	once	CASSPVEGALAQPQHF	TGTGCCAGCTCACCAGTTGAGGGGGCCCTCGCTCAGCCCCAGCATTTT
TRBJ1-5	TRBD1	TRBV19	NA	CASSINRGRLQPQHF	TGTGCCAGTAGTATAAACAGGGGGAGGTTACAGCCCCAGCATTTT
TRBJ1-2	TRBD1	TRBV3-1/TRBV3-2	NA	CASSQDARQGNGYTF	TGTGCCAGCAGCCAAGATGCACGACAGGGGAACGGCTACACCTTC
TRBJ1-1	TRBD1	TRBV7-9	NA	CASSTMTGETEAFF	TGTGCCAGCAGCACCATGACAGGGGAAACTGAAGCTTTCTTT
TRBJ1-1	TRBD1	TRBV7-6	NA	CASSPTGLNTEAFF	TGTGCCAGCAGCCCGACAGGGTTGAACACTGAAGCTTTCTTT
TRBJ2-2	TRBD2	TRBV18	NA	CASSPKAGTSGGYPNTGELFF	TGTGCCAGCTCACCAAAAGCCGGGACTAGCGGGGGTTACCCAAACACCGGGGAGCTGTTTTTT
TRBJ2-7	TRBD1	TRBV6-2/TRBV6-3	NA	CASSYLGTGSYEQYF	TGTGCCAGCAGTTATCTTGGGACAGGGTCCTACGAGCAGTACTTC
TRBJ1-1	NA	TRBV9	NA	CASSVAVNTEAFF	TGTGCCAGCAGCGTAGCAGTGAACACTGAAGCTTTCTTT
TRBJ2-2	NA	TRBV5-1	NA	CASSLAGDGTGELFF	TGCGCCAGCAGCTTGGCAGGGGACGGCACCGGGGAGCTGTTTTTT
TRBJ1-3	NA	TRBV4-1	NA	CASSQDQGGRVGGNTIYF	TGCGCCAGCAGCCAAGATCAAGGGGGGAGAGTGGGAGGAAACACCATATATTTT